This entry lists 23 T cell receptor beta chains sequenced from one sample in a study of blood T cell repertoires in COVID-19. Method: immunoSEQ multiplex PCR; TCRdb's copy keeps in-frame clones and lacks some. The sample has about 83,000 clones; about 82% are singletons. Sample: peripheral blood. The receptor set was obtained from a woman older than 75 in a cohort sampled during active or convalescent COVID-19.

V and J are TRBV5-1 and TRBJ1-3; D not resolved. Germline V gene sequence: CDR1 SGHRS, CDR2 YFSETQ. V lost 2 bases, J lost 0 bases, and 15 bases lay in between. The CDR3 runs to 17 residues. The CDR3 DNA reads as TGCGCCAGCAGCTTAACGGGTCTCCAGAGCTCTGGAAACACCATATATTTT. It encodes CASSLTGLQSSGNTIYF.

The J gene is TRBJ1-1, the V gene TRBV4-1; D might be TRBD1 (5 bases). This CDR3 contains 15 residues. Per germline, CDR1 MGHRA and CDR2 YSYEKL. V lost 1 base and J 4 bases, leaving 13 bases between the germline ends. CDR3 in DNA: TGCGCCAGCAGCCAAGGTGGGGGGTCGGGCACTGAAGCTTTCTTT. Translation: CASSQGGGSGTEAFF.

The chain has TRBV18 and TRBJ2-2; perhaps TRBD2 as D (6 bases). This CDR3 contains 17 residues. With 1 base removed from V and 0 bases from J, the gap between germline ends came to 12 bases. Germline CDR1 is KGHSH and CDR2 is LQKENI. The CDR3 DNA sequence: TGTGCCAGCTCACCACTTCTTGCTAGCGCGAACACCGGGGAGCTGTTTTTT. Encoded protein: CASSPLLASANTGELFF.

This chain connects TRBV7-8 to TRBJ2-5, with a weak D call TRBD1 (5 bases). This CDR3 has 13 amino acids. Germline CDR1 and CDR2: SGHVS and FQNEAQ. V lost 2 bases, J lost 4 bases, and 8 bases lay in between. Here the CDR3 reads CASSLFRGETQYF. DNA of the CDR3: TGTGCCAGCAGCTTATTTAGGGGAGAGACCCAGTACTTC.

This clone was detected a few times. The V and J genes are TRBV14 and TRBJ1-2; no clear D. With 1 base removed from V and 0 bases from J, the gap between germline ends came to 9 bases. The CDR3 extends over 15 amino acids. Germline lookup yields CDR1 SGHDN and CDR2 FVKESK. The CDR3 region is CASSQGYGANYGYTF. CDR3 in DNA: TGTGCCAGCAGCCAAGGTTACGGGGCTAACTATGGCTACACCTTC.

The gene calls are TRBV5-8 and TRBJ2-3, with TRBD1 as a possible D gene (6 bases). Germline V lookup: CDR1 SGHTS, CDR2 YDEGEE. The CDR3 runs to 13 residues. V was shortened by 4 bases and J by 8 bases, with 14 bases between the two germline ends. DNA of the CDR3: TGTGCCAGCAGCCTTCAACAGGGTGGTACGCAGTATTTT. This encodes CASSLQQGGTQYF.

V usage is TRBV5-4 and J usage is TRBJ2-7; no clear D gene. The CDR3 consists of 12 residues. Trimming cost V 2 bases and J 4 bases, with 7 bases left between them. Germline V CDR1 and CDR2: SGHNT, YYREEE (reference sequence). The CDR3 region is CASSLDTYEQYV. In DNA form, the CDR3 reads TGTGCCAGCAGCTTAGACACATACGAGCAGTACGTC.

The V gene is TRBV7-3, the J gene TRBJ2-1; TRBD2 aligns across 8 bases. Germline CDR1 SGHTA, CDR2 FQGTGA. Trimming at V came to 4 bases and at J to 3 bases, leaving 11 bases not matched to a gene. This CDR3 is 17 amino acids long. In DNA, the CDR3 is TGTGCCAGCAGCTCCCTGCAAGCGGGAGTTCTCTACAATGAGCAGTTCTTC. Translated: CASSSLQAGVLYNEQFF. Using reference TRBV7-3 and TRBJ2-1 for the parts outside the CDR3, the full variable domain is GAGVSQTPSNKVTEKGKYVELRCDPISGHTALYWYRQSLGQGPEFLIYFQGTGAADDSGLPNDRFFAVRPEGSVSTLKIQRTERGDSAVYLCASSSLQAGVLYNEQFFGPGTRLTVL.

This rearrangement joins TRBV19 to TRBJ1-2; 7 nucleotides match TRBD1. Trimming cost V 7 bases and J 8 bases; bases outside gene matches: 19. CDR1 is LNHDA, CDR2 SQIVND, per germline (reference sequence). CDR3 length: 16 amino acids. For the CDR3, the DNA is TGTGCCAGTAAGGGGACCGCGACAGGGTTTGATGAGGGCTACACCTTC. It translates to CASKGTATGFDEGYTF.

The V and J genes are TRBV28 and TRBJ1-2; no firm D call. CDR3 length: 13 residues. V was pared by 2 bases and J by 8 bases, with 12 bases between. CDR1 and CDR2 from the germline V gene are MDHEN and SYDVKM. The CDR3: CASSLRRAEGYTF. The CDR3, as DNA: TGTGCCAGCAGTTTAAGGAGGGCGGAGGGCTACACCTTC.

This clone was recorded a few times. This sequence joins TRBV30 and TRBJ1-2; TRBD1 is a possible D gene (5 bases). The CDR3 totals 12 residues. Germline CDR1 is GTSNPN and CDR2 is SVGIG (reference sequence). The V and J ends lost 4 bases and 8 bases respectively, with 14 bases between them. The CDR3 sequence is CAWIDSFRGYTF. The CDR3 coding sequence is TGTGCCTGGATTGACAGCTTTCGCGGCTACACCTTC.

V gene TRBV5-1 combines with J gene TRBJ1-1, with TRBD1 as a possible D gene (6 bases). The V end was cut by 2 bases, the J end by 2 bases, with 13 bases between. CDR3 length: 15 amino acids. Germline V CDR1 and CDR2: SGHRS, YFSETQ. The CDR3 reads CASSLGGIPNTEAFF. DNA for the CDR3: TGCGCCAGCAGCTTAGGGGGTATCCCAAACACTGAAGCTTTCTTT. Looking up the rest from reference TRBV5-1 and TRBJ1-1 gives the full variable domain: KAGVTQTPRYLIKTRGQQVTLSCSPISGHRSVSWYQQTPGQGLQFLFEYFSETQRNKGNFPGRFSGRQFSNSRSEMNVSTLELGDSALYLCASSLGGIPNTEAFFGQGTRLTVV.

This chain joins TRBV2 and TRBJ2-1, with 9 bases aligning to TRBD2. The CDR3 sequence is 14 residues long. After removal of 5 bases from V and 6 bases from J, the junction contained 5 bases not matched to a gene. Looked up from germline, CDR1 is SNHLY and CDR2 is FYNNEI. CDR3: CASSLAGPVNEQFF. The CDR3 DNA reads TGTGCCAGCAGTCTAGCGGGACCGGTCAATGAGCAGTTCTTC.

The chain joins TRBV28 to TRBJ1-6, with 9 bases fitting TRBD1. Germline lookup yields CDR1 MDHEN and CDR2 SYDVKM. The CDR3 consists of 15 residues. The trim removed 5 bases at V and 7 bases at J, leaving 6 bases unmatched. The CDR3 sequence: CASSLGTGKNSPLHF. In nucleotides, the CDR3 is TGTGCCAGCAGTCTTGGGACAGGGAAGAATTCACCCCTCCACTTT.

This clone was recorded a few times. This chain uses TRBV2 with TRBJ2-7; 7 nucleotides align to TRBD2. Germline CDR1 and CDR2: SNHLY and FYNNEI. V lost 8 bases, J lost 7 bases, and 17 bases stayed unmatched. This CDR3 spans 15 amino acids. The CDR3 is CASGDGGRALREQYF. For the CDR3, the DNA is TGTGCCAGCGGGGACGGTGGGAGGGCCTTACGGGAGCAGTACTTC.

The rearrangement joins TRBV6-5 to TRBJ1-3; D is possibly TRBD1 (6 bases). Per germline, CDR1 MNHEY and CDR2 SVGAGI. Between the trimmed V and J ends, which lost 2 bases and 2 bases, there was a span of 13 bases. The CDR3 loop spans 16 amino acids. CDR3 DNA sequence: TGTGCCAGCAGTTACCGCCGGCGGGGGCCTGGAAACACCATATATTTT. It translates to CASSYRRRGPGNTIYF.

The chain links TRBV10-3 to TRBJ2-4, with a weak D call TRBD1 (5 bases). Germline V gives CDR1 ENHRY, CDR2 SYGVKD. The germline V and J ends were trimmed by 3 bases and 0 bases, with 12 bases remaining between them. The CDR3 has 16 amino acids. The CDR3 sequence is CAISEGQLVAKNIQYF. The CDR3 nucleotides read TGTGCCATCAGTGAAGGACAACTCGTAGCCAAAAACATTCAGTACTTC.

V is TRBV5-1 and J is TRBJ2-3, with TRBD2 matching 8 bases. The CDR3 length is 15 residues. V trimming: 3 bases; J trimming: 0 bases; junction bases outside the gene matches: 3. Per germline, CDR1 SGHRS and CDR2 YFSETQ. CDR3 sequence reads: CASSWTSLSTDTQYF. The CDR3 DNA sequence: TGCGCCAGCAGCTGGACTAGCCTAAGCACAGATACGCAGTATTTT.

This chain connects TRBV18 to TRBJ1-4; D not resolved. The germline CDR1 and CDR2 sequences are KGHSH and LQKENI. Trimming took off 0 bases at V and 7 bases at J, with 12 bases between the two ends. The CDR3 is made up of 15 amino acids. CDR3 sequence: CASSPPGSVGEKLFF. CDR3 sequence (DNA): TGTGCCAGCTCACCACCCGGAAGCGTCGGTGAAAAACTGTTTTTT.

The V and J genes are TRBV7-3 and TRBJ2-1, with unresolved D. Germline-derived CDR1 and CDR2 are SGHTA and FQGTGA. The CDR3 consists of 12 residues. The ends were cut back, 3 bases at V and 9 bases at J, with 9 bases in the middle. DNA of the CDR3: TGTGCCAGCAGCTTCCCGCCCGGTGAGCAGTTCTTC. Its translation: CASSFPPGEQFF.

This clone occurred once. This chain links TRBV5-1 with TRBJ1-3, with unresolved D. The CDR3 consists of 14 residues. The V end lost 6 bases, the J end lost 0 bases, and 10 bases lay between the germline ends. Germline CDR1 and CDR2: SGHRS and YFSETQ. The CDR3 nucleotides read TGCGCCAGCACATCCAGCGGCTCTGGAAACACCATATATTTT. Amino acids: CASTSSGSGNTIYF. The whole variable domain, remainder taken from reference TRBV5-1 and TRBJ1-3, is KAGVTQTPRYLIKTRGQQVTLSCSPISGHRSVSWYQQTPGQGLQFLFEYFSETQRNKGNFPGRFSGRQFSNSRSEMNVSTLELGDSALYLCASTSSGSGNTIYFGEGSWLTVV.

V usage is TRBV3-1 (or the pseudogene TRBV3-2) and J usage is TRBJ2-1; perhaps TRBD1 as D (6 bases). The CDR3 extends over 15 amino acids. Per germline, CDR1 LGHDT and CDR2 YNNKEL (reference sequence). V lost 5 bases and J 3 bases, leaving 14 bases between the germline ends. The chain's CDR3 is CASSDTAQGYNEQFF. CDR3 bases: TGTGCCAGCAGCGACACTGCACAGGGCTACAATGAGCAGTTCTTC.

The gene calls are TRBV5-1 and TRBJ2-3; tentative D call: TRBD2 (5 bases). Germline V CDR1 and CDR2: SGHRS, YFSETQ. This CDR3 region has 14 residues. V gave up 7 bases and J gave up 1 base, with 13 bases separating them. The CDR3 bases are TGCGCCAGCGGCGTGGAGAGGGGCACAGATACGCAGTATTTT. Amino acids: CASGVERGTDTQYF. Full variable domain (outside the CDR3, taken from reference TRBV5-1 and TRBJ2-3): KAGVTQTPRYLIKTRGQQVTLSCSPISGHRSVSWYQQTPGQGLQFLFEYFSETQRNKGNFPGRFSGRQFSNSRSEMNVSTLELGDSALYLCASGVERGTDTQYFGPGTRLTVL.